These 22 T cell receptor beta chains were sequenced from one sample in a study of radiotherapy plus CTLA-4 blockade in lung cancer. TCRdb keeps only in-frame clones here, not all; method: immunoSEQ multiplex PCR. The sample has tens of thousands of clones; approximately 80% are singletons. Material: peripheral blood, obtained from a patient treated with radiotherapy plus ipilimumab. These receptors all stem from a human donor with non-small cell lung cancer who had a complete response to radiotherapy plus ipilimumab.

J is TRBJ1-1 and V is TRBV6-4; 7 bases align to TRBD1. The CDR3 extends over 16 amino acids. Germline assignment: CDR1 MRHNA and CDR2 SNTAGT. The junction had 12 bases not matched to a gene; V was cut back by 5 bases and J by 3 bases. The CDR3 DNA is TGTGCCAGCAGTCCCGGGACAGCCCTGGGGGACACTGAAGCTTTCTTT. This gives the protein CASSPGTALGDTEAFF.

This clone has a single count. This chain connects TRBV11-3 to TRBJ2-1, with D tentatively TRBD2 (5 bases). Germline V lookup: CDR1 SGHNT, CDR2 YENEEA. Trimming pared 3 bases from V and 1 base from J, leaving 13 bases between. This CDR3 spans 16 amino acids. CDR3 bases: TGTGCCAGCAGCTTCGGTGGGAGTGGATCCTACAATGAGCAGTTCTTC. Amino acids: CASSFGGSGSYNEQFF.

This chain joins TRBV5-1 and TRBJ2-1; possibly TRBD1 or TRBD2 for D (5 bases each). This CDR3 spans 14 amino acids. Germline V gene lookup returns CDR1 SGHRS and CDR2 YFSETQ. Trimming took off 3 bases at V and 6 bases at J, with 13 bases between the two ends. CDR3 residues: CASSWDPLGNEQFF. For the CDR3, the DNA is TGCGCCAGCAGCTGGGACCCCCTAGGCAATGAGCAGTTCTTC.

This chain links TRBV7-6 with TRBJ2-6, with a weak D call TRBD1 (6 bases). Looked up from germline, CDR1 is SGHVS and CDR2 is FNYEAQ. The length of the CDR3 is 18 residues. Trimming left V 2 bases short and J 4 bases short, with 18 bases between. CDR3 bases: TGTGCCAGCAGCTTATCCCCCCAAACAGGGCCCGGGGCCAACGTCCTGACTTTC. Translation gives CASSLSPQTGPGANVLTF.

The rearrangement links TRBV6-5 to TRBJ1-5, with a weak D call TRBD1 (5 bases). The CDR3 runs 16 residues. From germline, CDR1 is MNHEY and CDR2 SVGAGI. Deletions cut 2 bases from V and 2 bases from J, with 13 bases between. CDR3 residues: CASSYRAGLGNQPQHF. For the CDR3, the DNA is TGTGCCAGCAGTTACAGAGCAGGGCTTGGCAATCAGCCCCAGCATTTT.

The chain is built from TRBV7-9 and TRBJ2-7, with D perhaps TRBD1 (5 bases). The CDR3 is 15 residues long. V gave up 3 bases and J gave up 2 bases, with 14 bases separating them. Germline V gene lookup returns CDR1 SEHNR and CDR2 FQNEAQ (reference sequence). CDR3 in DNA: TGTGCCAGCAGCTTCCACGGACAAGGCCCCTACGAGCAGTACGTC. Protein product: CASSFHGQGPYEQYV.

CDR3 coding DNA: TGTGCCAGCAGCCAATCCTTTCGTTTAAGTGAAAAACTGTTTTTT. Its translation is CASSQSFRLSEKLFF. The V and J genes are TRBV16 and TRBJ1-4; D is undetermined. This CDR3 contains 15 residues. The V end was cut by 0 bases, the J end by 7 bases, with 12 bases between. Germline V gene lookup returns CDR1 KGHSY and CDR2 FQNENV.

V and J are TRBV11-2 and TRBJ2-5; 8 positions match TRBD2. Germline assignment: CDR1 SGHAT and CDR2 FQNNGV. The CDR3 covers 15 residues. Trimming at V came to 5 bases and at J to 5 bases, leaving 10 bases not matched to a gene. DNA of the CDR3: TGTGCCAGCAGCCTCCGGGGGGGGGCTGGTGAGACCCAGTACTTC. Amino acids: CASSLRGGAGETQYF.

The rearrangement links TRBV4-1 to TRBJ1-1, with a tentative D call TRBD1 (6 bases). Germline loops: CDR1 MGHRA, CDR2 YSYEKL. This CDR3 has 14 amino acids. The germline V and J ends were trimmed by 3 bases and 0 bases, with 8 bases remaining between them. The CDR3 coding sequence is TGCGCCAGCAGCCAGAGGGGGGTGAACACTGAAGCTTTCTTT. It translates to CASSQRGVNTEAFF.

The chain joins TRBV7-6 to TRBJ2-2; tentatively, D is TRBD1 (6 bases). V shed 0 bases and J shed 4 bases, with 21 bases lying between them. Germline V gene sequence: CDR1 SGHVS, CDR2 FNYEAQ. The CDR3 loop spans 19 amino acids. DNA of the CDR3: TGTGCCAGCAGCTTAGCGGACAGTCTTATTGGATGGGGCACCGGGGAGCTGTTTTTT. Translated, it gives CASSLADSLIGWGTGELFF. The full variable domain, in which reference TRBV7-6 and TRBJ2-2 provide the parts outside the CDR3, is GAGVSQSPRYKVTKRGQDVALRCDPISGHVSLYWYRQALGQGPEFLTYFNYEAQQDKSGLPNDRFSAERPEGSISTLTIQRTEQRDSAMYRCASSLADSLIGWGTGELFFGEGSRLTVL.

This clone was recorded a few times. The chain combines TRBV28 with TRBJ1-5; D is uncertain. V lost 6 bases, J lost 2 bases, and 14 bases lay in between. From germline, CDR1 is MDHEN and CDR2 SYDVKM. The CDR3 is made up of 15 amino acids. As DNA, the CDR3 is TGTGCCAGCAGCCCCTATCAGTCTCGCAATCAGCCCCAGCATTTT. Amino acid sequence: CASSPYQSRNQPQHF.

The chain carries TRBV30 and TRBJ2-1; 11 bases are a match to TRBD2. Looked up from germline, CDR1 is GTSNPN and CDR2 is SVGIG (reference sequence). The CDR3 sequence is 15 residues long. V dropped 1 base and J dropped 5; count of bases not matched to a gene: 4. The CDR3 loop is CAWSDKGLADNEQFF. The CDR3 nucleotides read TGTGCCTGGAGTGATAAGGGACTAGCGGACAATGAGCAGTTCTTC.

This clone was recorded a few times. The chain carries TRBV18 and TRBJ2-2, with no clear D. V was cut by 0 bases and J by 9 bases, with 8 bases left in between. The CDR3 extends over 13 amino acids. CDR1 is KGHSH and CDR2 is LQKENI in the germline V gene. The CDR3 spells CASSPPKSRELFF. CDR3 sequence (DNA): TGTGCCAGCTCACCACCGAAATCCCGGGAGCTGTTTTTT.

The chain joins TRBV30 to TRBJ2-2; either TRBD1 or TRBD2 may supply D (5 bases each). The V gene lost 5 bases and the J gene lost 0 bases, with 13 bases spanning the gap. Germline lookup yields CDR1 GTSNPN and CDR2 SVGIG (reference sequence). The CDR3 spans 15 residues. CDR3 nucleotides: TGTGCCTGGGGTTGGGACCAGCCGAACACCGGGGAGCTGTTTTTT. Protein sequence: CAWGWDQPNTGELFF.

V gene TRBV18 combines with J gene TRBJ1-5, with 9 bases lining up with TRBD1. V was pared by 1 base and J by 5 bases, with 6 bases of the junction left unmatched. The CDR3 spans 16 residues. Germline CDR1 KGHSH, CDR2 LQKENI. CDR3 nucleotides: TGTGCCAGCTCACCACAAGGACAGGGGAACCATCAGCCCCAGCATTTT. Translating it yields CASSPQGQGNHQPQHF.

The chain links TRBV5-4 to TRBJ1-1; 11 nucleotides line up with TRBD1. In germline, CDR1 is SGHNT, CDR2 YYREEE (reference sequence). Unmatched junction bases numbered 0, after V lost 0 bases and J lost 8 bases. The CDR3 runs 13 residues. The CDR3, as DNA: TGTGCCAGCAGCTTGGGGGACAGGGGGGAAGCTTTCTTT. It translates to CASSLGDRGEAFF.

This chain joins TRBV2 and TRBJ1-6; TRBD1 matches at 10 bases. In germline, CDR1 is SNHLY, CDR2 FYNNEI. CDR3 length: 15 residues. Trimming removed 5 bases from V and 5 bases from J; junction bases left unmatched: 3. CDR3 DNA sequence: TGTGCCAGCAGTTCGGGACAGGGGAATAATTCACCCCTCCACTTT. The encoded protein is CASSSGQGNNSPLHF.

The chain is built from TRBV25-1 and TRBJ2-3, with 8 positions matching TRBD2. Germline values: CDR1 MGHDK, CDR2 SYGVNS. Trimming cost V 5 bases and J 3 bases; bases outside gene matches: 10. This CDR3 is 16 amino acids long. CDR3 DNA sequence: TGTGCCAGCAGTCCCCCGGGGGGGCTTGAGACAGATACGCAGTATTTT. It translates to CASSPPGGLETDTQYF.

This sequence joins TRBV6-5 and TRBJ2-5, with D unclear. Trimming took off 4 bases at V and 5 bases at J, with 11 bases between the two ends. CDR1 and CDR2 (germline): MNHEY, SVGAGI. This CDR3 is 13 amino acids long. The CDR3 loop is CASSFRARETQYF. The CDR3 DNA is TGTGCCAGCAGTTTCCGCGCTAGGGAGACCCAGTACTTC.

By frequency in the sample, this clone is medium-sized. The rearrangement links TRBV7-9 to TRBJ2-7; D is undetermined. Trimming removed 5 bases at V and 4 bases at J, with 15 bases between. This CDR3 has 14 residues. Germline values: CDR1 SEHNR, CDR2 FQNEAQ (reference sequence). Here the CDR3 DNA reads TGTGCCAGCAGCCCACAAACAGATTCTTACGAGCAGTACTTC. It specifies CASSPQTDSYEQYF. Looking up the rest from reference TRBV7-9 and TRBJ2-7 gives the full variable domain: DTGVSQNPRHKITKRGQNVTFRCDPISEHNRLYWYRQTLGQGPEFLTYFQNEAQLEKSRLLSDRFSAERPKGSFSTLEIQRTEQGDSAMYLCASSPQTDSYEQYFGPGTRLTVT.

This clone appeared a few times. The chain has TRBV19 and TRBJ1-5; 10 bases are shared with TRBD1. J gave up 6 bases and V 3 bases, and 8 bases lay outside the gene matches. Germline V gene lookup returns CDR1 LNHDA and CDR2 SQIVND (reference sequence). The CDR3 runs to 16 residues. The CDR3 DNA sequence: TGTGCCAGTAGTATCAGAGGGACAGGGGATCGTCAGCCCCAGCATTTT. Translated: CASSIRGTGDRQPQHF.

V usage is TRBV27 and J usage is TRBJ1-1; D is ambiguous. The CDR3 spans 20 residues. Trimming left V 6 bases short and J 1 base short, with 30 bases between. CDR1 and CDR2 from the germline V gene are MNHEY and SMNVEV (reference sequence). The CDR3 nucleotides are TGTGCCAGCAGCGCCTACCACCGGGGAGGGCTAATCCCCCCGAACACTGAAGCTTTCTTT. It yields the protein CASSAYHRGGLIPPNTEAFF.